The present T cell receptor (beta chain) was sequenced within a study of T cells in Graves' hyperthyroidism and ophthalmopathy. Study-level points and caveats: Ophthalmopathy stood apart from stable hyperthyroidism in a 13 V-J model. Most thyroid clonotypes that were expanded above 0.001 also turned up in blood. Ophthalmopathy onset followed model prediction by a median around 6.6 months.

V lost 4 bases to trimming and J lost 6 bases, with 10 bases between them. This CDR3 is 13 amino acids long. Germline CDR1 reads SNHLY; CDR2 reads FYNNEI. Amplification targeted TCR beta CDR3 regions from RNA transcripts. A set of HTBI primers served as the primers for a first-round RT-PCR of the TCR CDR3. MiXCR, run by TCRdb on the multiplex PCR reads, gives a single entry per CDR3 protein. The sample has over 650,000 distinct CDR3 sequences, nearly 45% seen once. Clinicians diagnosed patients from clinical symptoms, serum thyroxine and TRAb, thyroid ultrasound and orbital computed tomography. In regard to this clonotype: Its antigen is not known.

The V call is TRBV2, the J call TRBJ1-5, with TRBD1 as a possible D gene (5 bases). What was sequenced was peripheral blood or thyroid tissue (not recorded which). The receptor's source is an adult man with Graves' disease, either hyperthyroidism or ophthalmopathy (not recorded which). In DNA, the CDR3 is TGTGCCAGCAGTGGGGACGGGGGTCAGCCCCAGCATTTT. As protein: CASSGDGGQPQHF.